This T cell receptor beta chain emerged from a study of cytomegalovirus exposure and HLA in healthy donors. The study, taken as a whole, reports: An assumption of roughly uniform sequencing depth across donors underlay the presence/absence analyses. A later analysis found TCR association rates differed by HLA locus, highest for DRB1 and lowest for HLA-C. Information on immune exposure was restricted to one variable (CMV serostatus).

About this clone: The antigen is not known.

PCR involved 60 Vbeta and 13 Jbeta primers. Profiling relied on immunoSEQ multiplex PCR, and the TCRdb table lists in-frame clones only, not all of them. The sample shows about 150,000 clones, 65% to 80% of them seen only once. V dropped 6 bases and J dropped 2 bases, with 12 bases sitting between them. This CDR3 region has 14 residues. Germline V gene sequence: CDR1 MNHEY, CDR2 SVGAGI. The sequence was obtained from a woman in her 40s in good health and CMV-seronegative. The genes are TRBV6-5 and TRBJ2-3, with TRBD2 as a possible D gene (6 bases). Input material: PBMCs. The CDR3: CASRTGAFTDTQYF. CDR3 bases: TGTGCCAGCAGAACGGGAGCTTTCACAGATACGCAGTATTTT.